These 15 T cell receptor beta chains were all obtained from the same sample, sequenced in a study of lymphopenia after photon versus proton radiotherapy. Sequencing used immunoSEQ multiplex PCR; TCRdb keeps in-frame clones, though not all of them. The sample has 150,000 or so clones; less than 90% are singletons. Sequenced here: peripheral blood, sampled from a patient treated with photon-based radiotherapy. These receptors originate from a man aged 50 to 59 with gastric cancer.

This clone was seen a few times. The rearrangement uses TRBV7-9 and TRBJ2-7, with TRBD1 as a possible D gene (6 bases). V lost 7 bases and J 4 bases, leaving 17 bases between the germline ends. CDR1 and CDR2 from the germline V gene are SEHNR and FQNEAQ (reference sequence). The CDR3 has 14 amino acids. The CDR3: CASTHTQGWYEQYF. CDR3 nucleotide sequence: TGTGCCAGCACCCACACACAGGGATGGTACGAGCAGTACTTC.

V is TRBV23-1 and J is TRBJ1-1; D is unresolved. TRBV23-1 is an open reading frame, and its role is uncertain. The V end lost 2 bases, the J end lost 4 bases, and 14 bases lay between the germline ends. This CDR3 region has 15 residues. The CDR3 sequence: CASSQASHVGTEAFF. The CDR3 region has the DNA TGCGCCAGCAGTCAAGCCTCACACGTCGGCACTGAAGCTTTCTTT.

The chain joins TRBV2 to TRBJ1-1; 7 bases are a match to TRBD1. Germline V CDR1 and CDR2: SNHLY, FYNNEI. CDR3 size: 15 residues. V was clipped by 7 bases and J by 1 base; unmatched bases: 9. Here the CDR3 reads CASNVGGQKNTEAFF. The DNA of the CDR3 is TGTGCCAGCAACGTCGGGGGACAGAAGAACACTGAAGCTTTCTTT.

CDR3 protein: CSVGSGSLGGEQYF. CDR3 DNA: TGCAGCGTTGGCTCAGGGAGTTTGGGGGGCGAGCAGTACTTC. The chain combines TRBV29-1 with TRBJ2-7; D may be TRBD2 (6 bases). Looked up from germline, CDR1 is SQVTM and CDR2 is ANQGSEA. The V end was cut by 4 bases, the J end by 6 bases, with 19 bases between. This CDR3 spans 14 amino acids.

V and J are TRBV5-1 and TRBJ1-2; unclear D gene. V shed 3 bases and J shed 2 bases, with 17 bases lying between them. Germline loops: CDR1 SGHRS, CDR2 YFSETQ. The length of the CDR3 is 16 residues. This CDR3 is CASSSDGGNGNYGYTF. In DNA, the CDR3 is TGCGCCAGCAGCTCGGACGGCGGTAATGGGAACTATGGCTACACCTTC.

The chain links TRBV19 to TRBJ1-1; no clear D. CDR1 is LNHDA, CDR2 SQIVND, per germline (reference sequence). Trimming took off 2 bases at V and 3 bases at J, with 1 base between the two ends. The CDR3 length is 11 residues. The CDR3 bases are TGTGCCAGTAGTATACACACTGAAGCTTTCTTT. Encoded protein: CASSIHTEAFF.

There are a few counts of this clone. This rearrangement joins TRBV19 to TRBJ1-2, with TRBD1 as a possible D gene (6 bases). V was shortened by 1 base and J by 4 bases, with 10 bases between the two germline ends. CDR1 and CDR2 from the germline V gene are LNHDA and SQIVND (reference sequence). This CDR3 is built from 14 residues. The CDR3 spells CASSIATGTYGYTF. Here the CDR3 DNA reads TGTGCCAGTAGTATAGCAACAGGGACCTATGGCTACACCTTC.

V usage is TRBV6-1 and J usage is TRBJ1-2; D is perhaps TRBD1 (6 bases). Per germline, CDR1 MNHNS and CDR2 SASEGT. The CDR3 runs to 12 residues. V was shortened by 2 bases and J by 9 bases, with 10 bases between the two germline ends. The CDR3 reads CASSESQGSYTF. CDR3 nucleotide sequence: TGTGCCAGCAGTGAATCACAGGGAAGCTACACCTTC.

V is TRBV5-1 and J is TRBJ2-7; D may be TRBD1 (6 bases). Germline CDR1 SGHRS, CDR2 YFSETQ. The ends were cut back, 0 bases at V and 9 bases at J, with 19 bases in the middle. This CDR3 is built from 15 residues. CDR3: CASSLAGTMGDGQYF. As DNA, the CDR3 is TGCGCCAGCAGCTTGGCCGGGACAATGGGAGACGGGCAGTACTTC.

This rearrangement joins TRBV6-5 to TRBJ1-1; D remains ambiguous. V was pared by 6 bases and J by 10 bases, with 18 bases between. Germline CDR1 is MNHEY and CDR2 is SVGAGI. The CDR3 consists of 13 residues. As DNA, the CDR3 is TGTGCCAGCAGACCCCGGGCCCACGCCGGAGCTTTCTTT. Residues: CASRPRAHAGAFF.

The chain is built from TRBV6-6 and TRBJ2-7; tentatively, D is TRBD1 (5 bases). The germline gives CDR1 MNHNY, CDR2 SVGAGI (reference sequence). The CDR3 has 13 amino acids. Trimming took off 2 bases at V and 2 bases at J, with 7 bases between the two ends. The chain's CDR3 is CASSYKTAYEQYF. CDR3 DNA sequence: TGTGCCAGCAGTTACAAGACAGCCTACGAGCAGTACTTC.

The CDR3 coding sequence is TGTGCTAGTGGTTTGGTATTAGGCCGGGAACGGTACGAGCAGTACTTC. The encoded protein is CASGLVLGRERYEQYF. This chain links TRBV12-5 with TRBJ2-7, with D perhaps matching TRBD2 (5 bases). Germline assignment: CDR1 LGHNT and CDR2 FRNRAP. Deletions cut 0 bases from V and 4 bases from J, with 16 bases between. The CDR3 loop spans 16 amino acids.

This rearrangement joins TRBV7-8 to TRBJ2-4; no definite D call. The CDR3 loop spans 12 amino acids. From germline, CDR1 is SGHVS and CDR2 FQNEAQ. Between the trimmed V and J ends, which lost 0 bases and 16 bases, there was a span of 13 bases. The DNA for the CDR3 is TGTGCCAGCAGCTTAGCGCTAGGCCCCCGCTACTTC. Protein: CASSLALGPRYF.

The rearrangement links TRBV6-5 to TRBJ1-1, with 7 bases that match TRBD1. The V and J ends lost 2 bases and 9 bases, in that order; junction bases with no gene match: 6. The germline gives CDR1 MNHEY, CDR2 SVGAGI. CDR3 length: 13 amino acids. CDR3 loop: CASSYETGTKAFF. The DNA for the CDR3 is TGTGCCAGCAGTTACGAGACAGGGACGAAAGCTTTCTTT.

The chain has TRBV7-6 and TRBJ2-3, with 9 bases fitting TRBD1. Germline loops: CDR1 SGHVS, CDR2 FNYEAQ. The CDR3 loop spans 16 amino acids. J gave up 3 bases and V 5 bases, and 9 bases lay outside the gene matches. The CDR3 loop is CASSKPTGGGTDTQYF. The CDR3 DNA sequence: TGTGCCAGCAGCAAACCGACAGGGGGGGGGACAGATACGCAGTATTTT.